This T cell receptor beta chain derives from a study of blood T cell repertoires in COVID-19. Trimming removed 7 bases from V and 0 bases from J; junction bases left unmatched: 3. CDR1 is SGHRS, CDR2 YFSETQ, per germline. This CDR3 is 16 amino acids long. This clone was counted between two and nine times. In the study's own analysis: Nucleated cell number was recorded as an estimate derived from reference gene primer amplification. Here immunoSEQ multiplex PCR was the method, and the copy in TCRdb shows in-frame clones only, minus some. V, J and clone size are taken as reported in that table, and D and trimming were inferred from the DNA itself. The sample has around 230,000 clones, approximately 87% seen once.

This sequence was found in an older woman with active or convalescent COVID-19. V gene TRBV5-1 combines with J gene TRBJ2-3, with TRBD2 matching over 15 bases. The sequencing input was peripheral blood. CDR3 nucleotides: TGCGCCAGCGGACTAGCGGGAGGGTTCAGCACAGATACGCAGTATTTT. Translated, it gives CASGLAGGFSTDTQYF.